Below, 15 T cell receptor beta chains from the same sample are listed, as sequenced in a study of cytomegalovirus exposure and HLA in healthy donors. The study ran its PCR with 60 Vbeta and 13 Jbeta primers. Sequenced by immunoSEQ multiplex PCR; TCRdb stores in-frame clones only, minus some. The table records approximately 190,000 clones, 75% to 90% of them present only once. Sequencing was done on a sample of PBMCs. Receptors were obtained from a man aged 25-45 years in good health and CMV-seronegative.

This clone was seen once. J is TRBJ2-5 and V is TRBV7-2, with 10 bases identical to TRBD2. Per the germline V gene, CDR1 is SGHTA and CDR2 is FQGNSA. This CDR3 region has 16 residues. J gave up 5 bases and V 1 base, and 7 bases lay outside the gene matches. The CDR3 is CASSLVASGGGETQYF. The DNA for the CDR3 is TGTGCCAGCAGCTTAGTGGCTAGCGGGGGAGGGGAGACCCAGTACTTC.

The V gene is TRBV19, the J gene TRBJ2-7; 11 bases are a match to TRBD1. J lost 3 bases, V lost 6 bases, and 7 bases had no gene match. The CDR3 spans 15 residues. The germline gives CDR1 LNHDA, CDR2 SQIVND (reference sequence). CDR3 in DNA: TGTGCCAGTAGATGGGCCGGGACAGGGGGCTACGAGCAGTACTTC. It codes for CASRWAGTGGYEQYF.

The CDR3 DNA reads as TGTGCCAGCAGCCCTAGCGGGGGGACTTGGCGGGGAGAGACCCAGTACTTC. This translates into CASSPSGGTWRGETQYF. The chain couples TRBV7-6 to TRBJ2-5; 11 bases are shared with TRBD2. The CDR3 consists of 17 residues. CDR1 and CDR2 from the germline V gene are SGHVS and FNYEAQ. The V and J ends lost 5 bases and 4 bases, in that order; junction bases with no gene match: 12.

The chain employs TRBV20-1 and TRBJ2-7; perhaps TRBD2 as D (5 bases). The CDR3 has 11 amino acids. V gave up 5 bases and J gave up 3 bases, with 8 bases separating them. Germline V gene lookup returns CDR1 DFQATT and CDR2 SNEGSKA (reference sequence). CDR3 sequence (DNA): TGCAGTGCTGTTGAGGGCTACGAGCAGTACTTC. Translating gives CSAVEGYEQYF.

The V call is TRBV5-8, the J call TRBJ2-1; 7 positions match TRBD2. V shed 3 bases and J 7 bases; nucleotides not matched to a gene: 4. This CDR3 has 13 amino acids. Germline lookup yields CDR1 SGHTS and CDR2 YDEGEE. CDR3 amino acids: CASSSGRANEQFF. As DNA, the CDR3 is TGTGCCAGCAGCTCTGGGAGGGCAAATGAGCAGTTCTTC.

The rearrangement joins TRBV1 to TRBJ1-2; whether TRBD1, the table's D call, matches the DNA was not checked. TRBV1 is given as a pseudogene. This CDR3 contains 9 residues. CDR3 protein: CGQVYGYTF. In nucleotides, the CDR3 is TGCGGGCAGGTCTATGGCTACACCTTC.

This chain uses TRBV10-3 with TRBJ2-7, with 7 positions matching TRBD2. V lost 2 bases, J lost 1 base, and 5 bases stayed unmatched. The germline V gene has CDR1 ENHRY and CDR2 SYGVKD. The length of the CDR3 is 15 residues. CDR3 region: CAISEQASGSYEQYF. CDR3 sequence (DNA): TGTGCCATCAGTGAGCAGGCTAGCGGTTCCTACGAGCAGTACTTC.

This clone appeared once. The chain couples TRBV7-2 to TRBJ2-1; TRBD1 matches at 11 bases. The CDR3 runs 16 residues. The V and J ends lost 5 bases and 10 bases, in that order; junction bases with no gene match: 13. Germline CDR1 is SGHTA and CDR2 is FQGNSA. CDR3: CASSHGGTGGSGEQFF. CDR3 sequence (DNA): TGTGCCAGCAGCCATGGAGGGACAGGGGGTTCTGGCGAGCAGTTCTTC.

This chain connects TRBV11-2 to TRBJ1-1; 7 bases fit TRBD1. The V segment lost 5 bases and the J segment 0 bases; nucleotides outside the gene matches: 9. The CDR3 contains 16 residues. Germline CDR1 is SGHAT and CDR2 is FQNNGV. CDR3 nucleotides: TGTGCCAGCAGCCCCTCGGGACAGATCGTGAACACTGAAGCTTTCTTT. Protein product: CASSPSGQIVNTEAFF.

Note on this clone: At one boundary the junction diverges from the germline segment, which might be a read error. The genes are TRBV4-3 and TRBJ2-3, with D hard to call. The CDR3 is made up of 13 amino acids. Germline CDR1 reads LGHNA; CDR2 reads YSLEER. CDR3 residues: CASSQDRTATQYF. The CDR3 bases are TGCGCCAGCAGCCAAGATCGAACAGCTACGCAGTATTTT.

V is TRBV4-1 and J is TRBJ2-6; no firm D call. Germline V lookup: CDR1 MGHRA, CDR2 YSYEKL. The CDR3 runs to 14 residues. Trimming removed 8 bases from V and 0 bases from J, with 8 bases in between. CDR3 bases: TGCGCCAGCCTTAGCCTCTCTGGGGCCAACGTCCTGACTTTC. It is translated as CASLSLSGANVLTF.

The rearrangement links TRBV28 to TRBJ2-7; 7 bases match TRBD1. Germline assignment: CDR1 MDHEN and CDR2 SYDVKM. Trimming at V came to 5 bases and at J to 6 bases, leaving 7 bases not matched to a gene. This CDR3 is built from 13 residues. In DNA form, the CDR3 reads TGTGCCAGCAGTACAGGGGCTCCCTCCGAGCAGTACTTC. Its protein is CASSTGAPSEQYF.

The V call is TRBV19, the J call TRBJ2-5; 7 nucleotides agree with TRBD2. This CDR3 is built from 14 residues. Looked up from germline, CDR1 is LNHDA and CDR2 is SQIVND (reference sequence). Germline trimming cut 6 bases from V and 1 base from J; bases unmatched to any gene: 5. CDR3 sequence reads: CASRNQRGQETQYF. DNA of the CDR3: TGTGCCAGTAGAAATCAGCGGGGCCAAGAGACCCAGTACTTC.

The chain joins TRBV20-1 to TRBJ1-2; D remains ambiguous. The V gene lost 8 bases and the J gene lost 6 bases, with 13 bases spanning the gap. CDR1 is DFQATT, CDR2 SNEGSKA, per germline (reference sequence). This CDR3 is 11 amino acids long. In nucleotides, the CDR3 is TGCAGTCCGGGGAGGGAGGATGGCTACACCTTC. Translated: CSPGREDGYTF.

The chain has TRBV7-9 and TRBJ2-1; 9 nucleotides match TRBD2. Trimming at V came to 7 bases and at J to 11 bases, leaving 6 bases not matched to a gene. The germline gives CDR1 SEHNR, CDR2 FQNEAQ (reference sequence). CDR3 length: 12 amino acids. CDR3 bases: TGTGCCAGCACCGTGCGGGGGGGCCAGCAGTTCTTC. Translated, it gives CASTVRGGQQFF. The entire variable domain, with the rest obtained from reference TRBV7-9 and TRBJ2-1, is as follows: DTGVSQNPRHKITKRGQNVTFRCDPISEHNRLYWYRQTLGQGPEFLTYFQNEAQLEKSRLLSDRFSAERPKGSFSTLEIQRTEQGDSAMYLCASTVRGGQQFFGPGTRLTVL.